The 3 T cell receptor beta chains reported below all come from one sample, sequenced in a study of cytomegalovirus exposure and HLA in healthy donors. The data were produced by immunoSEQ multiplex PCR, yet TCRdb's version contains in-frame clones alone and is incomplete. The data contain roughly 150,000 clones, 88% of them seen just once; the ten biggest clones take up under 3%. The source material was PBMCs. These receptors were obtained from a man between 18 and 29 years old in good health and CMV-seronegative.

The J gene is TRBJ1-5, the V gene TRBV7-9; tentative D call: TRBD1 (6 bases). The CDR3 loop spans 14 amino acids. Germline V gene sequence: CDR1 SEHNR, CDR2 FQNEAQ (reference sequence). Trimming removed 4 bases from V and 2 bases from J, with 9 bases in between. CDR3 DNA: TGTGCCAGCAGCTCGAGACAGGGCAATCAGCCCCAGCATTTT. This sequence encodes CASSSRQGNQPQHF.

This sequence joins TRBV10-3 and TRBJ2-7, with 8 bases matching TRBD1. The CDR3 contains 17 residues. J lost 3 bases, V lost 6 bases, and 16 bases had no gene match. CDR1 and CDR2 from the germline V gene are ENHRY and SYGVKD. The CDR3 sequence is CAIRPPDRGQGGYEQYF. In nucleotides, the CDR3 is TGTGCCATCAGACCACCAGACAGGGGCCAAGGAGGCTACGAGCAGTACTTC.

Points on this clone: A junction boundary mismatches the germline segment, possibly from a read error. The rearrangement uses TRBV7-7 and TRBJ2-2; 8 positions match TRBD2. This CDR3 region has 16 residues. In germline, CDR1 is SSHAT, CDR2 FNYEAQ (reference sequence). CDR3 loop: CASSLSLSGSIGELFF. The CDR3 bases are TGTGCTAGCAGCTTATCGTTGAGCGGGAGTATCGGGGAGCTGTTTTTT.